This TCR beta chain was found in a study of blood T cell repertoires in COVID-19. Produced via immunoSEQ multiplex PCR; TCRdb's table is partial and in-frame only. The data contain under 400,000 clones, about 90% of them singletons. J was trimmed by 4 bases and V by 4 bases; bases with no gene match: 4. CDR1 SNHLY and CDR2 FYNNEI come from the germline V gene. This CDR3 has 15 amino acids. The J gene is TRBJ2-1, the V gene TRBV2; TRBD1 agrees at 10 bases. The sequencing sample was made of peripheral blood. This sequence originates from a man between 18 and 35 years old with active or convalescent COVID-19. CDR3 amino acids: CASSGDRGLYNEQFF. DNA of the CDR3: TGTGCCAGCAGTGGCGACAGGGGGCTATACAATGAGCAGTTCTTC.